One T cell receptor beta chain is described in this entry. The antigen is not known. The data originate from a study of cytomegalovirus exposure and HLA in healthy donors. Trimming took off 4 bases at V and 6 bases at J, with 14 bases between the two ends. Germline V lookup: CDR1 SGHRS, CDR2 YFSETQ. CDR3 length: 14 residues. The assay was immunoSEQ multiplex PCR, and TCRdb's table has in-frame clones only and misses some. The sample consists of some 170,000 clones, 86% of them appearing once. Study outcomes and limitations: The TCR clusters that emerged in the first cohort tended, a later analysis found, to co-occur in the approximately 130 validation repertoires.

The study drew the donors from its approximately 130-subject validation cohort, separate from the roughly 700-subject first cohort. The sequence came from a man between 18 and 29 years old in good health and CMV-seropositive. This sequence joins TRBV5-1 and TRBJ1-5; D uncertain. Input material: PBMCs. In DNA form, the CDR3 reads TGCGCCAGCAGCGCCGCCTCGGGAGGTCAGCCCCAGCATTTT. It yields the protein CASSAASGGQPQHF.